This entry describes one T cell receptor beta chain. This entry comes from a study of blood T cell repertoires in COVID-19. Repertoires were generated with immunoSEQ multiplex PCR, while TCRdb's copy carries only in-frame clones and drops some. The profile shows 170,000 or so clones, 80% to 85% of them singletons. The TCR sequence derives from an older woman with acute or convalescent COVID-19. Sequencing used peripheral blood.

The CDR3 bases are TGTGCTAGTGGTCTAACCGGGACATTCTATGGCTACACCTTC. Its translation: CASGLTGTFYGYTF. The gene calls are TRBV12-5 and TRBJ1-2; D perhaps matches TRBD1 (6 bases). There are 14 residues in the CDR3. Deletions cut 5 bases from V and 4 bases from J, with 14 bases between. CDR1 and CDR2 (germline): LGHNT, FRNRAP.